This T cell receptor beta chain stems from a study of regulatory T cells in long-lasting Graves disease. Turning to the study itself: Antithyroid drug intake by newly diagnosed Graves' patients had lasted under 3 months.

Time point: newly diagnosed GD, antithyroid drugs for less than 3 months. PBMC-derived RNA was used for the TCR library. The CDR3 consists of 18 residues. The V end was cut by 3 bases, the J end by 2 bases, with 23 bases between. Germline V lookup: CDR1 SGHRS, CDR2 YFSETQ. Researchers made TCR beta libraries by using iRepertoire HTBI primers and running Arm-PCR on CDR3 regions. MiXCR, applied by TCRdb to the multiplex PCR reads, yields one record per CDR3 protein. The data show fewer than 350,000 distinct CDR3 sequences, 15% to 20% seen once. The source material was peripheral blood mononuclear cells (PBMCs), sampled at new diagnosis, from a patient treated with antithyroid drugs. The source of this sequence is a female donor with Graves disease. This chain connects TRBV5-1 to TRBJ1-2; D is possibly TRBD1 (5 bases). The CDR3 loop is CASSWKPSGDLGNYGYTF. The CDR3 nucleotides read TGCGCCAGCAGCTGGAAACCATCTGGGGACTTGGGGAACTATGGCTACACCTTC.